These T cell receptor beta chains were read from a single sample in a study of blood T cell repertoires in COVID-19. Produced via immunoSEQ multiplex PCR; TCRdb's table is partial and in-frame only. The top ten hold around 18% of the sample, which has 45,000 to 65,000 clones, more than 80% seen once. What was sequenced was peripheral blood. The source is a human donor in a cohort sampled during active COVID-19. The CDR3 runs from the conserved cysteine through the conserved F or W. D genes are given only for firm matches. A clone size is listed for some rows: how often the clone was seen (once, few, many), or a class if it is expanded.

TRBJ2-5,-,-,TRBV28,TGTGCCAGCAGTTCCCCGTACTCACCGGCAGGGCCAGAGACCCAGTACTTC,CASSSPYSPAGPETQYF
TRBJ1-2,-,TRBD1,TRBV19,TGTGCCAGTAGTCCGGACAGGGTTGACTATGGCTACACCTTC,CASSPDRVDYGYTF
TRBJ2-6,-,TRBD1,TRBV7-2,TGTGCCAGCAGCTCCTGGACAGGACCTGGGGCCAACGTCCTGACTTTC,CASSSWTGPGANVLTF
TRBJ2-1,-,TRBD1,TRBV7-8,TGTGCCAGCAGCTTAGATCTGGACAGGGTATATTCGCAGTTCTTC,CASSLDLDRVYSQFF
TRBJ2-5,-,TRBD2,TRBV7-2,TGTGCCAGCAGCATCAATAGCGGGGGGGAGACCCAGTACTTC,CASSINSGGETQYF
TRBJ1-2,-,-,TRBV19,TGTGCCAGTAGTCCTGGGACACACGGTTGGGGTATCAACTATGGCTACACCTTC,CASSPGTHGWGINYGYTF
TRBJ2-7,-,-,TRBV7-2,TGTGCCAGCAGCCCCCGCGCAGGAGGAACTCTCGAGCAGTACTTC,CASSPRAGGTLEQYF
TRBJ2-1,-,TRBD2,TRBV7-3,TGTGCCAGCAGCTCCGCCGGGACTAGCACCTACAATGAGCAGTTCTTC,CASSSAGTSTYNEQFF
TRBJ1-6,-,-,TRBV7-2,TGTGCCAGCAGCTTAGCTGAGGGATCACCCCTCCACTTT,CASSLAEGSPLHF
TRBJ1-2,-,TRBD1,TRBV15,TGTGCCACCAGCACGGACAGGGAGGGCTACACCTTC,CATSTDREGYTF
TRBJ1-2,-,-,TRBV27,TGTGCCAGCAGTTTATTCGCGGGAATCTATGGCTACACCTTC,CASSLFAGIYGYTF
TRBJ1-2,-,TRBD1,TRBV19,TGTGCCAGTAGAGGACCGGGACAGGGAATCTATGGCTACACCTTC,CASRGPGQGIYGYTF
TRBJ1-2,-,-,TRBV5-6,TGTGCCAGCAGCTTGGTTGGGGAGGCTAACTATGGCTACACCTTC,CASSLVGEANYGYTF
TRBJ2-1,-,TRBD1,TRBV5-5,TGTGCCAGCAGCTTGGGACAGGGTGCTAGGTACAATGAGCAGTTCTTC,CASSLGQGARYNEQFF
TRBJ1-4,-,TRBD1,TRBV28,TGTGCCAGCAGTTCTATGTTAGGACAGGGTAATGAAAAACTGTTTTTT,CASSSMLGQGNEKLFF
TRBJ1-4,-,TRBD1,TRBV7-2,TGTGCCAGCAGCCTAGGACAGGGGCGGGAAAAACTGTTTTTT,CASSLGQGREKLFF
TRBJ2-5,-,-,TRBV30,TGTGCCTGGAGTCAAGCGGCGCAAGAGACCCAGTACTTC,CAWSQAAQETQYF
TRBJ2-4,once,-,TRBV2,TGTGCCAGCAGCCCCATACTAGCCAAAAACATTCAGTACTTC,CASSPILAKNIQYF
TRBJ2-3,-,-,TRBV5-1,TGCGCCAGCAGCTTGGGACAGGAGACAGATACGCAGTATTTT,CASSLGQETDTQYF
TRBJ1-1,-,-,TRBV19,TGTGCCAGTAGTATAGATACAACAGGGATGGGAACCACTGAAGCTTTCTTT,CASSIDTTGMGTTEAFF
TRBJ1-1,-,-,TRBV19,TGTGCCAGTAGTACCACATTCCCCTTGAACACTGAAGCTTTCTTT,CASSTTFPLNTEAFF
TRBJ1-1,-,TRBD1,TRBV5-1,TGCGCCAGCAGCAAGGGGACAGACACTGAAGCTTTCTTT,CASSKGTDTEAFF
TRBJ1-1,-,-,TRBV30,TGTGCCTGGAGACAACCCCCCACCCCATGGTGGACTGAAGCTTTCTTT,CAWRQPPTPWWTEAFF
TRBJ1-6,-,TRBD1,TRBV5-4,TGTGCCAGCAGCTTTGGTGCAGGGGGGAGTTATTCACCCCTCCACTTT,CASSFGAGGSYSPLHF
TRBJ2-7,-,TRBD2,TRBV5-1,TGCGCCAGCAGCCCGGGAGGCGGCTACGAGCAGTACTTC,CASSPGGGYEQYF
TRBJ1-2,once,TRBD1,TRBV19,TGTGCCAGTATCATACAGGGGGACCCCGAGAATGGCTACACCTTC,CASIIQGDPENGYTF
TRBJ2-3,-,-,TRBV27,TGTGCCAGCAGTTTATCCACTAGCAGTCTTAGCACAGATACGCAGTATTTT,CASSLSTSSLSTDTQYF
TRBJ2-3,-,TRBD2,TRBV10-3,TGTGCCATCAGTAGCGGGGGACCCACAGATACGCAGTATTTT,CAISSGGPTDTQYF
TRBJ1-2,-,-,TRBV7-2,TGTGCCAGCAGCTTAGCGCAACGGAGGGGTAGCGGCTACACCTTC,CASSLAQRRGSGYTF
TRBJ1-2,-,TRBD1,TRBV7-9,TGTGCCAGCAGCGTTGGGACAGGGAGGAGAGATGGCTACACCTTC,CASSVGTGRRDGYTF
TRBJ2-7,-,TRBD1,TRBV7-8,TGTGCCAGCAGCCCGCGACAGGGTTTCTCTCTCGAGCAGTACTTC,CASSPRQGFSLEQYF
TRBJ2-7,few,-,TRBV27,TGTGCCAGCGCCGCGCAGACATCCTGGAACGAGCAGTACTTC,CASAAQTSWNEQYF
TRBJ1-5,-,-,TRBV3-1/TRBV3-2,TGTGCCAGCAGCCAAGAAGGGCGGGGGACGGGGCCACTGAATCAGCCCCAGCATTTT,CASSQEGRGTGPLNQPQHF
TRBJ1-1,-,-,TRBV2,TGTGCCGGGAGACAGGATGGGGCCATGAACACTGAAGCTTTCTTT,CAGRQDGAMNTEAFF
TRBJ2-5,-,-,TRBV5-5,TGTGCCAGCAGCTTGAACTTGGGCCCGGAGACCCAGTACTTC,CASSLNLGPETQYF
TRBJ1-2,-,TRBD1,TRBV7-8,TGTGCCAGCAGCCGGGACAGCCCGGGCCCATATGGCTACACCTTC,CASSRDSPGPYGYTF
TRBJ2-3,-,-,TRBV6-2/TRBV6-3,TGTGCCAGCAGTTACTCGATTGCGGGGGCCCGTCCAACAGATACGCAGTATTTT,CASSYSIAGARPTDTQYF
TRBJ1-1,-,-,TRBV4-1,TGCGCCAGCAGCCCAGCGGGGGTGAACACTGAAGCTTTCTTT,CASSPAGVNTEAFF
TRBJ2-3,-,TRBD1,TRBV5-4,TGTGCCAGCAGCTCGGGACAGCTCGCGGATACGCAGTATTTT,CASSSGQLADTQYF
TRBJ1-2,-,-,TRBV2,TGTGCCAGCGCGGGTGATGGCTACACCTTC,CASAGDGYTF
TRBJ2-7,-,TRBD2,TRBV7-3,TGTGCCAGCTATCCCGGCGGGGGGCCGTACGAGCAGTACTTC,CASYPGGGPYEQYF
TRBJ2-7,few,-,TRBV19,TGTGCCAGTAGTATGGGCAGCCTCTCCTACGAGCAGTACTTC,CASSMGSLSYEQYF
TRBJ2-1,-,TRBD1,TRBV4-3,TGCGCCAGCAGCCAAGAACCTACCTGGACAGGCGCCTACAATGAGCAGTTCTTC,CASSQEPTWTGAYNEQFF
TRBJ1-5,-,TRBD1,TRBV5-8,TGTGCCAGCAGCTCCGGGACAGGGGTTTATAGCAATCAGCCCCAGCATTTT,CASSSGTGVYSNQPQHF
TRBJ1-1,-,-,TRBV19,TGTGCCAGTAGTGCGGCGTTCGGGAGCACTGAAGCTTTCTTT,CASSAAFGSTEAFF
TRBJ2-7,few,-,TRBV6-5,TGTGCCAGCAGTTACTCCGTTACGGGGAGTTCCTACGAGCAGTACTTC,CASSYSVTGSSYEQYF
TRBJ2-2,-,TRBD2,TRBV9,TGTGCCAGCAGCACTAGCGGGGGGGCCACCGGGGAGCTGTTTTTT,CASSTSGGATGELFF
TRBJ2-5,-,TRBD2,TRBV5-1,TGCGCCAGCAGCCCACCAGCGGGGGGGCCCGGTGAGACCCAGTACTTC,CASSPPAGGPGETQYF
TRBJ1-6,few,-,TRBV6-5,TGTGCCAGCAGTTACTTCAGGGTTAATTCACCCCTCCACTTT,CASSYFRVNSPLHF
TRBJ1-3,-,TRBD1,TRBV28,TGTGCCAGCAGTCCGGGACAGGGAAACACCATATATTTT,CASSPGQGNTIYF
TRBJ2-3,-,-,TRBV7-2,TGTGCCAGCAGCCCGACTACGGGGGGCCGGACAGATACGCAGTATTTT,CASSPTTGGRTDTQYF
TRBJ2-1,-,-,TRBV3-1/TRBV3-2,TGTGCCAGCAGCCTTTTCAGAAATGAGCAGTTCTTC,CASSLFRNEQFF
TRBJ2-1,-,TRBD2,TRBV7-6,TGTGCCAGCAGCTTAGTAGGAACTAGCGGGGGGGGTGAGCAGTTCTTC,CASSLVGTSGGGEQFF
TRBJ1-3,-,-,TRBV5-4,TGTGCCAGCAGCTTGGCGGGGATAGACACCATATATTTT,CASSLAGIDTIYF
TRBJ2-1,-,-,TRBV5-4,TGTGCCAGCAGCTTAGGTGGCAGGGGTTTGAATTACGAGCAGTTCTTC,CASSLGGRGLNYEQFF
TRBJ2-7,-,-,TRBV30,TGTGCCTGGACCTCTTCCCGGGGGGAGCAGTACTTC,CAWTSSRGEQYF
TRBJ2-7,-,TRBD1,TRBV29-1,TGCAGCGTTGAATGGGGGACAGGGGCCCGCGAGCAGTACTTC,CSVEWGTGAREQYF
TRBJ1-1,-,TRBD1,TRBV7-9,TGTGCCAGCAGCTTAACCACGACAGGGGGGAACACTGAAGCTTTCTTT,CASSLTTTGGNTEAFF
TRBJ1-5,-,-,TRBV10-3,TGTGCCAACATCAGGATCAGAGACGTGAGTAGCAATCAGCCCCAGCATTTT,CANIRIRDVSSNQPQHF